What follows describes a single T cell receptor beta chain. The antigen remains unidentified. The V and J ends lost 5 bases and 0 bases respectively, with 8 bases between them. The length of the CDR3 is 13 residues. The germline gives CDR1 GTSNPN, CDR2 SVGIG (reference sequence). This specimen belongs to a study of cytomegalovirus exposure and HLA in healthy donors. Regarding the study as a whole: Subsequent analysis showed first-cohort TCR clusters tending to co-occur in around 130 validation repertoires. The study listed approximately 170 cytomegalovirus-associated TCR beta chains.

Sequencing used immunoSEQ multiplex PCR; TCRdb keeps in-frame clones, though not all of them. The sample lists about 220,000 clones, about 90% occurring once. This clonotype originated in a woman between 18 and 30 years old in good health and CMV-seronegative. The sequenced material came from PBMCs. This chain joins TRBV30 and TRBJ2-1; D unresolved. The CDR3 DNA is TGTGCCTGGGGCCTCAGCTCCTACAATGAGCAGTTCTTC. It encodes CAWGLSSYNEQFF.